This TCR beta chain was sequenced during a study of cytomegalovirus exposure and HLA in healthy donors. Use of 60 Vbeta and 13 Jbeta primers characterized the PCR. Produced via immunoSEQ multiplex PCR; TCRdb's table is partial and in-frame only. Of under 130,000 clones listed, roughly 71% are singletons. Per the germline V gene, CDR1 is SGHKS and CDR2 is YYEKEE (reference sequence). With V trimmed by 4 bases and J by 4 bases, 3 bases remained unmatched. This CDR3 is built from 14 residues. This sequence originates from a middle-aged man in good health and CMV-seropositive. The chain has TRBV5-5 and TRBJ1-1; 11 bases line up with TRBD1. Sequencing was done on a sample of PBMCs. CDR3 in amino acids: CASSGGTGGTEAFF. The CDR3, as DNA: TGTGCCAGCAGCGGGGGGACAGGGGGCACTGAAGCTTTCTTT. Together with reference TRBV5-5 and TRBJ1-1, the CDR3 gives the full variable domain: DAGVTQSPTHLIKTRGQQVTLRCSPISGHKSVSWYQQVLGQGPQFIFQYYEKEERGRGNFPDRFSARQFPNYSSELNVNALLLGDSALYLCASSGGTGGTEAFFGQGTRLTVV.